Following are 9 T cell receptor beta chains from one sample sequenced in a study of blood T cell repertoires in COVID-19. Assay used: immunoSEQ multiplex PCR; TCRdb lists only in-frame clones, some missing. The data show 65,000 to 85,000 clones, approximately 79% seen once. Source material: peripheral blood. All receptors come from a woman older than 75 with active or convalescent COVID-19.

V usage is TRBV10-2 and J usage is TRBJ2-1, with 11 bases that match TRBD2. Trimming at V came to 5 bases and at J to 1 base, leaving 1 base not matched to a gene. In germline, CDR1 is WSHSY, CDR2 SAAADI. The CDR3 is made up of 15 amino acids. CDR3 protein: CASSPSGRSYNEQFF. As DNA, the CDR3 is TGCGCCAGCAGTCCTAGCGGGAGGTCCTACAATGAGCAGTTCTTC.

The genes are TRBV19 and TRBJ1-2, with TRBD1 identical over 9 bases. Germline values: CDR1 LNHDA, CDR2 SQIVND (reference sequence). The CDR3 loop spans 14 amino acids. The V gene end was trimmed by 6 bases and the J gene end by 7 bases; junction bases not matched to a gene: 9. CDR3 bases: TGTGCCAGTAGGTCTACAGGGGGCTTGGGTGGCTACACCTTC. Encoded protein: CASRSTGGLGGYTF.

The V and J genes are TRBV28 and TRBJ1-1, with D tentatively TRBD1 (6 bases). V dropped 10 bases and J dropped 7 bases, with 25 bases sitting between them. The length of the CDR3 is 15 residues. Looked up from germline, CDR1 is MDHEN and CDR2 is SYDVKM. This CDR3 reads CAIDRGGALRSEAFF. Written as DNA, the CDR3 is TGTGCCATCGATCGGGGGGGGGCGCTTCGTAGTGAAGCTTTCTTT.

The CDR3 loop is CASSRLLVAGTYNEQFF. DNA for the CDR3: TGTGCCAGCAGCCGGCTTCTAGTAGCGGGGACCTACAATGAGCAGTTCTTC. The chain carries TRBV3-1 (or the pseudogene TRBV3-2) and TRBJ2-1; 8 nucleotides agree with TRBD2. CDR1 is LGHDT and CDR2 is YNNKEL in the germline V gene (reference sequence). CDR3 length: 17 residues. Losses at the gene ends were 4 bases for V and 2 bases for J; bases not matched to a gene: 10.

The CDR3 loop is CASSRYTDTQYF. Here the CDR3 DNA reads TGTGCCAGCAGCCGATACACAGATACGCAGTATTTT. V gene TRBV7-8 combines with J gene TRBJ2-3; D remains ambiguous. Trimming removed 5 bases from V and 2 bases from J, with 5 bases in between. The germline V gene has CDR1 SGHVS and CDR2 FQNEAQ. The CDR3 loop spans 12 amino acids.

CDR3 in DNA: TGTGCCAGCAGCCCTATAGCGGGAGTAATATACGAGCAGTACTTC. This codes for CASSPIAGVIYEQYF. The genes are TRBV14 and TRBJ2-7; TRBD2 agrees at 9 bases. Germline V gene sequence: CDR1 SGHDN, CDR2 FVKESK. This CDR3 has 15 residues. V was clipped by 4 bases and J by 4 bases; unmatched bases: 8.

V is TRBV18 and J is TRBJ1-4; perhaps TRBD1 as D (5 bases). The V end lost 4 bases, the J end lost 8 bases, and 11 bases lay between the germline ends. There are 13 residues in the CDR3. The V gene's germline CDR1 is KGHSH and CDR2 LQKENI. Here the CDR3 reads CASSQGIGEKLFF. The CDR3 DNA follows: TGTGCCAGCTCACAGGGGATTGGCGAAAAACTGTTTTTT.

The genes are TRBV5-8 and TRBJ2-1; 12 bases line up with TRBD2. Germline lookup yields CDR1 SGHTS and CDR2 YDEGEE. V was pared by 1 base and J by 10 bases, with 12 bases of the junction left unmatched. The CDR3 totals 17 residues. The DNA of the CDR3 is TGTGCCAGCAGCTTGTTTACTAGCGGGGGGCCCAACGGGGAGCAGTTCTTC. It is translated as CASSLFTSGGPNGEQFF.

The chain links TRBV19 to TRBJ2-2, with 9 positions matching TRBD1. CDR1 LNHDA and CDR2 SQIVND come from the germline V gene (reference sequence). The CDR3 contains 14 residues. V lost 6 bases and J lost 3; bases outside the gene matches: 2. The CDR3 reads CASRGTGYTGELFF. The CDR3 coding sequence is TGTGCCAGTAGGGGGACAGGGTACACCGGGGAGCTGTTTTTT.